This T cell receptor beta chain is from a study of post-analysis software for immune sequencing data. Study conclusions and caveats: Significantly decreased normalized Chao1 diversity was recorded for multiple sclerosis patients relative to controls. Elevated frequency relative to controls characterized several TRBV segments in patients, TRBV5-6, TRBV5-1 and TRBV20-1 among them.

Unique molecular identifiers were built into the TCR beta cDNA libraries. From approximately 0.95 to 9.8 million T cells, 400,000 to 650,000 cDNA molecules were obtained. TCRdb re-called the PCR reads with MiXCR, one entry per CDR3 protein. The data contain 750,000 to 950,000 distinct CDR3 sequences, approximately 53% of them singletons. The CDR3 is 16 amino acids. V was shortened by 6 bases and J by 6 bases, with 22 bases between the two germline ends. Germline V gives CDR1 MNHNS, CDR2 SASEGT. In the case of this clonotype: Its specificity is not known.

The clonotype comes from a girl under 18 with multiple sclerosis. The chain joins TRBV6-1 to TRBJ2-3; D is possibly TRBD1 (6 bases). The material sequenced was blood. The CDR3 DNA is TGTGCCAGCAGAAAAATAGGACAGCTCCTCGGGGATACGCAGTATTTT. This encodes CASRKIGQLLGDTQYF.